Listed here are 26 T cell receptor beta chains from one sample, sequenced in a study of OX40 agonist ivuxolimab in advanced cancers. Sequencing was performed with immunoSEQ multiplex PCR; in TCRdb, only in-frame clones are kept and a portion is missing. This sample has over 70,000 clones; over 80% occur once, and the top ten carry nearly 7.5%. Sequenced material: CD4+ or CD8+ T cells sorted from blood, taken in a trial of the OX40 agonist ivuxolimab. The receptors were gathered from an adult with an advanced solid tumor such as melanoma, head and neck, liver or kidney cancer.

V and J are TRBV4-2 and TRBJ2-2, with 10 bases that match TRBD2. CDR3 length: 15 amino acids. J was trimmed by 3 bases and V by 2 bases; bases with no gene match: 0. Germline CDR1 and CDR2: LGHNA and YNFKEQ. CDR3 amino acids: CASSQLAGDTGELFF. DNA for the CDR3: TGTGCCAGCAGCCAACTAGCGGGAGACACCGGGGAGCTGTTTTTT.

The sample holds one count of this clone. The chain links TRBV5-1 to TRBJ2-2; D is uncertain. Trimming removed 4 bases at V and 0 bases at J, with 13 bases between. The CDR3 length is 16 residues. In germline, CDR1 is SGHRS, CDR2 YFSETQ. Here the CDR3 reads CASSPLRAPNTGELFF. CDR3 bases: TGCGCCAGCAGCCCTTTACGGGCCCCGAACACCGGGGAGCTGTTTTTT.

The genes are TRBV29-1 and TRBJ1-4; D is perhaps TRBD1 (6 bases). Germline loops: CDR1 SQVTM, CDR2 ANQGSEA. The CDR3 covers 13 residues. Trimming left V 7 bases short and J 8 bases short, with 17 bases between. CDR3 nucleotide sequence: TGCAGCGCAAAGGCTAGGGGGGGCGAAAAACTGTTTTTT. Its protein product is CSAKARGGEKLFF.

This sequence joins TRBV12-2 and TRBJ2-5; the listed D gene, TRBD2, was not tested against the DNA. TRBV12-2 is an annotated pseudogene. The CDR3 length is 19 residues. The CDR3 is CASRLALKDSTGGQETQYF. The CDR3 DNA sequence: TGTGCAAGTCGCTTAGCGCTCAAGGACTCGACTGGGGGGCAAGAGACCCAGTACTTC.

This chain links TRBV6-1 with TRBJ1-1, with a possible D match to TRBD1 (6 bases). CDR1 and CDR2 from the germline V gene are MNHNS and SASEGT. The CDR3 covers 14 residues. The V end was cut by 6 bases, the J end by 7 bases, with 18 bases between. CDR3 in amino acids: CASRSFGGSNEAFF. The CDR3 DNA is TGTGCCAGCAGATCGTTTGGGGGCTCTAATGAAGCTTTCTTT.

The chain links TRBV18 to TRBJ1-1; D remains unclear. Per the germline V gene, CDR1 is KGHSH and CDR2 is LQKENI. This CDR3 has 17 amino acids. Deletions cut 3 bases from V and 0 bases from J, with 17 bases between. The CDR3 DNA reads as TGTGCCAGCTCACCTAAGGGCACAGCAAGTATGAACACTGAAGCTTTCTTT. Amino acids: CASSPKGTASMNTEAFF.

J is TRBJ2-5 and V is TRBV4-1; tentatively, D is TRBD2 (5 bases). The DNA end is a closer match to TRBJ2-7, so the J assignment may be wrong. Germline V gives CDR1 MGHRA, CDR2 YSYEKL. There are 13 residues in the CDR3. The CDR3 DNA reads as TGCGCCAGCAGCCTAGCGCCTTCCTACGAGCAGTACTTC. The encoded protein is CASSLAPSYEQYF.

This clone appeared once. The chain recombines TRBV5-1 with TRBJ2-1; 7 bases are shared with TRBD1. CDR3 size: 13 residues. Germline V lookup: CDR1 SGHRS, CDR2 YFSETQ. The V gene end was trimmed by 0 bases and the J gene end by 6 bases; junction bases not matched to a gene: 0. The CDR3 reads CASSLDRGNEQFF. In DNA, the CDR3 is TGCGCCAGCAGCTTGGACAGGGGCAATGAGCAGTTCTTC.

The rearrangement uses TRBV25-1 and TRBJ2-7; 8 nucleotides agree with TRBD2. CDR1 is MGHDK and CDR2 is SYGVNS in the germline V gene. V was pared by 4 bases and J by 1 base, with 6 bases of the junction left unmatched. The CDR3 covers 15 residues. The CDR3 here is CASSVAGSKSYEQYF. For the CDR3, the DNA is TGTGCCAGCAGTGTAGCGGGAAGTAAGTCCTACGAGCAGTACTTC.

This chain joins TRBV30 and TRBJ2-3; no firm D call. CDR1 is GTSNPN, CDR2 SVGIG, per germline (reference sequence). The CDR3 has 13 residues. Between the trimmed V and J ends, which lost 5 bases and 2 bases, there was a span of 11 bases. The CDR3 coding sequence is TGTGCCTGGTCCTTGCACAACACAGATACGCAGTATTTT. Amino acid sequence: CAWSLHNTDTQYF.

The chain combines TRBV2 with TRBJ2-5; 8 positions agree with TRBD1. The J call may be in error: the DNA end matches TRBJ2-7 better. Per germline, CDR1 SNHLY and CDR2 FYNNEI. The CDR3 spans 14 residues. The CDR3, as DNA: TGTGCCAGCAGTATGGACAGGGACTCCTACGAGCAGTACTTC. This translates into CASSMDRDSYEQYF.

For the CDR3, the DNA is TGCGCCAGCAGTGACCCCCGTGGGACTAGCGGTTCAGATACGCAGTATTTT. As protein: CASSDPRGTSGSDTQYF. The rearrangement uses TRBV10-2 and TRBJ2-3; 11 nucleotides align to TRBD2. Germline CDR1 reads WSHSY; CDR2 reads SAAADI. The CDR3 has 17 residues. J was trimmed by 4 bases and V by 3 bases; bases with no gene match: 9.

The chain uses TRBV1 and TRBJ1-6; the D segment call TRBD1 is taken from the table without a DNA check. TRBV1 is deemed a pseudogene. This CDR3 spans 18 amino acids. CDR3 nucleotide sequence: TGCACCAGCAGCCTGAATAGCCGGGACAGGGGGGAGAATTCACCCCTCCACTTT. It specifies CTSSLNSRDRGENSPLHF.

The V and J genes are TRBV28 and TRBJ2-2; no reliable D call. V lost 7 bases, J lost 0 bases, and 3 bases lay in between. Per germline, CDR1 MDHEN and CDR2 SYDVKM. This CDR3 contains 12 residues. The CDR3 is CASTPNTGELFF. The CDR3 DNA reads as TGTGCCAGCACTCCGAACACCGGGGAGCTGTTTTTT.

This chain uses TRBV7-9 with TRBJ1-1; TRBD1 is a possible D gene (5 bases). With 5 bases removed from V and 0 bases from J, the gap between germline ends came to 22 bases. Germline loops: CDR1 SEHNR, CDR2 FQNEAQ (reference sequence). The CDR3 is 18 residues long. In nucleotides, the CDR3 is TGTGCCAGCAGCCCGCGACAGCTCCCCAGATCCATGAACACTGAAGCTTTCTTT. Translation gives CASSPRQLPRSMNTEAFF.

Here the CDR3 reads CASSLVRGYREQYF. The CDR3 DNA reads as TGTGCCAGCAGCTTAGTGAGGGGCTACCGAGAGCAGTACTTC. The chain joins TRBV11-2 to TRBJ2-7; D is perhaps TRBD1 or TRBD2 (5 bases each). Trimming stripped 1 base from V and 7 bases from J, with 14 bases between. The CDR3 loop spans 14 amino acids. CDR1 is SGHAT, CDR2 FQNNGV, per germline.

The chain links TRBV4-1 to TRBJ2-2, with D perhaps matching TRBD1 (7 bases). This CDR3 is 16 amino acids long. Deletions cut 4 bases from V and 1 base from J, with 13 bases between. CDR1 and CDR2 (germline): MGHRA, YSYEKL. CDR3 bases: TGCGCCAGCAGCCTCCGACAGGGAGGGAACACCGGGGAGCTGTTTTTT. Amino acid sequence: CASSLRQGGNTGELFF.

V is TRBV7-9 and J is TRBJ1-6; D uncertain. Deletions cut 5 bases from V and 9 bases from J, with 17 bases between. CDR1 and CDR2 (germline): SEHNR, FQNEAQ (reference sequence). This CDR3 has 15 amino acids. CDR3 protein: CASSGSLGMGSPLHF. CDR3 DNA sequence: TGTGCCAGCAGCGGGAGCCTCGGGATGGGTTCACCCCTCCACTTT. The variable domain in full, completed from reference TRBV7-9 and TRBJ1-6, reads DTGVSQNPRHKITKRGQNVTFRCDPISEHNRLYWYRQTLGQGPEFLTYFQNEAQLEKSRLLSDRFSAERPKGSFSTLEIQRTEQGDSAMYLCASSGSLGMGSPLHFGNGTRLTVT.

The J gene is TRBJ1-2, the V gene TRBV7-9, with a weak D call TRBD1 (5 bases). V gave up 5 bases and J gave up 4 bases, with 17 bases separating them. The germline CDR1 and CDR2 sequences are SEHNR and FQNEAQ (reference sequence). The CDR3 spans 15 residues. Here the CDR3 reads CASSPPGGFVYGYTF. The CDR3 DNA is TGTGCCAGCAGCCCCCCGGGGGGTTTCGTCTATGGCTACACCTTC.

V is TRBV5-1 and J is TRBJ2-1; tentatively, D is TRBD2 (5 bases). Trimming took off 4 bases at V and 5 bases at J, with 16 bases between the two ends. The CDR3 covers 15 residues. Looked up from germline, CDR1 is SGHRS and CDR2 is YFSETQ. For the CDR3, the DNA is TGCGCCAGCAGCGCCGGGCCAAGCGGCGACAATGAGCAGTTCTTC. Amino acid sequence: CASSAGPSGDNEQFF.

This sequence joins TRBV2 and TRBJ1-2; D is undetermined. The CDR3 is 11 amino acids. CDR1 and CDR2 (germline): SNHLY, FYNNEI. The V gene lost 2 bases and the J gene lost 4 bases, with 2 bases spanning the gap. The CDR3 loop reads CASSEIYGYTF. In nucleotides, the CDR3 is TGTGCCAGCAGTGAAATCTATGGCTACACCTTC.

CDR3 sequence (DNA): TGTGCCAGCAGTCCCGGGACGGTCAACGAGCAGTACTTC. As protein: CASSPGTVNEQYF. V and J are TRBV27 and TRBJ2-7; D tentatively reads TRBD1 or TRBD2 (5 bases each). Germline loops: CDR1 MNHEY, CDR2 SMNVEV (reference sequence). The CDR3 sequence is 13 residues long. Trimming removed 5 bases at V and 5 bases at J, with 13 bases between.

The chain joins TRBV6-5 to TRBJ1-3; tentative D call: TRBD1 (6 bases). Germline V gives CDR1 MNHEY, CDR2 SVGAGI. V shed 4 bases and J shed 0 bases, with 13 bases lying between them. The CDR3 consists of 16 residues. The CDR3 DNA reads TGTGCCAGCAGTTCCTCCCACAGGGACTCTGGAAACACCATATATTTT. Translated: CASSSSHRDSGNTIYF.

V is TRBV19 and J is TRBJ1-4; D is perhaps TRBD1 (6 bases). From germline, CDR1 is LNHDA and CDR2 SQIVND (reference sequence). CDR3 size: 16 residues. V lost 5 bases and J 7 bases, leaving 20 bases between the germline ends. The CDR3 nucleotides are TGTGCCAGTAGTCCCGAAGTAGTGAAGGGGGGTGAAAAACTGTTTTTT. It codes for CASSPEVVKGGEKLFF.

The chain joins TRBV30 to TRBJ1-6; unclear D gene. The CDR3 is 16 amino acids. The V end was cut by 0 bases, the J end by 7 bases, with 16 bases between. Germline V gene lookup returns CDR1 GTSNPN and CDR2 SVGIG (reference sequence). CDR3 region: CAWSVQGFSGNSPLHF. In DNA form, the CDR3 reads TGTGCCTGGAGTGTACAAGGGTTTAGCGGGAATTCACCCCTCCACTTT.

V gene TRBV7-8 combines with J gene TRBJ2-3; possibly TRBD1 for D (6 bases). CDR1 and CDR2 (germline): SGHVS, FQNEAQ. V shed 2 bases and J shed 5 bases, with 23 bases lying between them. The CDR3 is made up of 18 amino acids. The CDR3 loop is CASSLQFDQGNSEDTQYF. As DNA, the CDR3 is TGTGCCAGCAGCTTACAGTTCGACCAGGGGAATTCGGAAGATACGCAGTATTTT.